This entry lists 12 T cell receptor beta chains sequenced from one sample in a study of blood T cells in healthy people across ages. With a J-beta primer mix and a sample-barcoded 5' primer, a second PCR ran about 7 to 11 cycles. A single record per CDR3 protein comes from TCRdb applying MiXCR to the 5' RACE reads. The sample has about 780,000 distinct CDR3 sequences, less than 60% seen once. Sequenced material: blood. All receptors come from a man at least 80 years old in good health.

Remarks on this clonotype: A much larger clone differs by one base, so this may be a read error. CDR3 DNA sequence: TGTGCCAGCAGCACCGACAGTTACTACAATGAGCAGTACTTC. It translates to CASSTDSYYNEQYF. The gene calls are TRBV13 and TRBJ2-1; D might be TRBD1 (5 bases). The end of the DNA is better explained by TRBJ2-7, so the J call may be wrong. The CDR3 is made up of 14 amino acids. Germline assignment: CDR1 PRHDT and CDR2 FYEKMQ (reference sequence).

The chain links TRBV20-1 to TRBJ2-1; 14 bases match TRBD2. In germline, CDR1 is DFQATT, CDR2 SNEGSKA (reference sequence). This CDR3 contains 15 residues. After removal of 1 base from V and 8 bases from J, the junction contained 4 bases not matched to a gene. The CDR3 protein is CSARAGTSGSHEQFF. In DNA, the CDR3 is TGCAGTGCTAGAGCCGGGACTAGCGGGAGTCATGAGCAGTTCTTC.

In its sample, this clonotype was seen a few times. This chain links TRBV5-1 with TRBJ1-2, with 7 bases that match TRBD1. Unmatched junction bases numbered 9, after V lost 0 bases and J lost 1 base. CDR3 length: 17 amino acids. CDR1 and CDR2 (germline): SGHRS, YFSETQ. CDR3 sequence (DNA): TGCGCCAGCAGCTTGGGGGACAGCCGAAGACTTAACTATGGCTACACCTTC. This translates into CASSLGDSRRLNYGYTF.

The chain joins TRBV10-3 to TRBJ2-3; TRBD1 aligns across 10 bases. The CDR3 contains 15 residues. Per germline, CDR1 ENHRY and CDR2 SYGVKD. V lost 2 bases and J lost 14; bases outside the gene matches: 13. This chain's CDR3 is CAISEPDRGHRYAYF. DNA for the CDR3: TGTGCCATCAGTGAGCCCGACAGGGGGCACAGATACGCGTATTTT.

Turning to this clonotype: A much larger clonotype is one base distant, so this may be a read error. The chain links TRBV28 to TRBJ2-1, with 10 bases aligning to TRBD2. The J call is doubtful: the DNA matches TRBJ2-7 better. In germline, CDR1 is MDHEN, CDR2 SYDVKM. This CDR3 has 15 amino acids. Here the CDR3 DNA reads TGTGCCAGCTTGGCTAGCGGGAGCATATACAATGAGCAGTACTTC. Translating gives CASLASGSIYNEQYF.

The chain joins TRBV28 to TRBJ1-4; 7 bases are a match to TRBD1. This CDR3 is built from 15 residues. The junction had 4 bases not matched to a gene; V was cut back by 1 base and J by 5 bases. The germline V gene has CDR1 MDHEN and CDR2 SYDVKM. In DNA form, the CDR3 reads TGTGCCAGCAGTTTATTCGGCAGGGGGAATGAAAAACTGTTTTTT. It yields the protein CASSLFGRGNEKLFF.

The V and J genes are TRBV7-2 and TRBJ2-3, with 7 bases matching TRBD2. Germline trimming cut 1 base from V and 6 bases from J; bases unmatched to any gene: 7. Germline lookup yields CDR1 SGHTA and CDR2 FQGNSA. The CDR3 is 15 amino acids. The DNA for the CDR3 is TGTGCCAGCAGCTTAGGGGCGGGAGAGGTGGATACGCAGTATTTT. Translating it yields CASSLGAGEVDTQYF.

This clonotype has only one observation. V is TRBV29-1 and J is TRBJ2-5; 10 bases match TRBD1. The length of the CDR3 is 16 residues. The junction had 7 bases not matched to a gene; V was cut back by 1 base and J by 2 bases. CDR1 is SQVTM and CDR2 is ANQGSEA in the germline V gene. The CDR3 is CSVEGGDRGPQETQYF. CDR3 bases: TGCAGCGTTGAAGGGGGGGACAGGGGCCCACAAGAGACCCAGTACTTC.

This clonotype came up a few times. The rearrangement links TRBV28 to TRBJ2-6; a possible D gene is TRBD2 (5 bases). The germline V gene has CDR1 MDHEN and CDR2 SYDVKM. The V gene lost 5 bases and the J gene lost 4 bases, with 12 bases spanning the gap. CDR3 length equals 15 residues. The CDR3 DNA sequence: TGTGCCAGCAGTCCCACCCGGGGAGGGGCCAACGTCCTGACTTTC. This gives the protein CASSPTRGGANVLTF. The full variable domain, completed using reference TRBV28 and TRBJ2-6, is DVKVTQSSRYLVKRTGEKVFLECVQDMDHENMFWYRQDPGLGLRLIYFSYDVKMKEKGDIPEGYSVSREKKERFSLILESASTNQTSMYLCASSPTRGGANVLTFGAGSRLTVL.

The V and J genes are TRBV20-1 and TRBJ2-5; the D call may be TRBD1 or TRBD2 (5 bases each). The length of the CDR3 is 11 residues. V was trimmed by 8 bases and J by 5 bases, leaving 12 bases between them. Germline values: CDR1 DFQATT, CDR2 SNEGSKA (reference sequence). The CDR3 region is CSWGLEETQYF. CDR3 nucleotides: TGCAGTTGGGGGTTGGAGGAGACCCAGTACTTC.

A few counts support this clonotype. This chain links TRBV14 with TRBJ1-1; D is undetermined. This CDR3 is built from 15 residues. V lost 0 bases, J lost 1 base, and 9 bases lay in between. The germline gives CDR1 SGHDN, CDR2 FVKESK. CDR3 residues: CASSQDMAQNTEAFF. CDR3 sequence (DNA): TGTGCCAGCAGCCAAGATATGGCCCAGAACACTGAAGCTTTCTTT.

This clonotype was observed a handful of times. V is TRBV20-1 and J is TRBJ2-7; 13 bases align to TRBD2. CDR3 length: 15 amino acids. The V gene's germline CDR1 is DFQATT and CDR2 SNEGSKA (reference sequence). Trimming removed 0 bases from V and 7 bases from J; junction bases left unmatched: 6. The DNA of the CDR3 is TGCAGTGCTAGAGATCGGGGACTAGCGGGATATGAGCAGTACTTC. It specifies CSARDRGLAGYEQYF.